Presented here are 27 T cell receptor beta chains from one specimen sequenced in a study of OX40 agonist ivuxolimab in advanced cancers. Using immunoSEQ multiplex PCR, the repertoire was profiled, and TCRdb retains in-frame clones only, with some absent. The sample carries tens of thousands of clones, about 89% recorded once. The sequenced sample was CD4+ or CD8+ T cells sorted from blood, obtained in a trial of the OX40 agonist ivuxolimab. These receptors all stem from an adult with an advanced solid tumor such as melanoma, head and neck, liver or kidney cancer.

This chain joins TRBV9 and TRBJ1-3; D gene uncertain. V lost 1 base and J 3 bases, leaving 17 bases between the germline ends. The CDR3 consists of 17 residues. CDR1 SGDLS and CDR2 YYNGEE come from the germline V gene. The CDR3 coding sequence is TGTGCCAGCAGCGTATGGGAAACTTCCTCGGTTGGAAACACCATATATTTT. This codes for CASSVWETSSVGNTIYF.

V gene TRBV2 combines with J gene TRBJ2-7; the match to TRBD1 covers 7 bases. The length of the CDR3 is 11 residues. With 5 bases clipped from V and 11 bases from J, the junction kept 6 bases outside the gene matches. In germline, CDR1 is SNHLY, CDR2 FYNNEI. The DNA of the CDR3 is TGTGCCAGCAGTCAATCCGGGACAGAGTACTTC. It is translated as CASSQSGTEYF. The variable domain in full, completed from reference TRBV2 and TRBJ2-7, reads EPEVTQTPSHQVTQMGQEVILRCVPISNHLYFYWYRQILGQKVEFLVSFYNNEISEKSEIFDDQFSVERPDGSNFTLKIRSTKLEDSAMYFCASSQSGTEYFGPGTRLTVT.

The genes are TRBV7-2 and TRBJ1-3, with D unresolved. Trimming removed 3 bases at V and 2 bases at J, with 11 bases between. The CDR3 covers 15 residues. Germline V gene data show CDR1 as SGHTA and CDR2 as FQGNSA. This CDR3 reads CASSFGPPPGNTIYF. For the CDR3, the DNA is TGTGCCAGCAGCTTCGGACCACCACCTGGAAACACCATATATTTT.

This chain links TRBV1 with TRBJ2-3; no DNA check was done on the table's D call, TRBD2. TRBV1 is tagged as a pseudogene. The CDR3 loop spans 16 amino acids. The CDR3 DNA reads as TGCACCAGCAGCCAGGGTTACGGGACTAGCCTGCACACGCAGTATTTT. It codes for CTSSQGYGTSLHTQYF.

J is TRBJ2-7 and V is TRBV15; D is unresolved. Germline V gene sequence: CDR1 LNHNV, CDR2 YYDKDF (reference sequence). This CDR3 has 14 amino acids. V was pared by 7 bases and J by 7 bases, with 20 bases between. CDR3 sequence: CATTNRRAVGEQYF. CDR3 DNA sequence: TGTGCCACCACAAACCGTAGGGCCGTTGGTGAGCAGTACTTC.

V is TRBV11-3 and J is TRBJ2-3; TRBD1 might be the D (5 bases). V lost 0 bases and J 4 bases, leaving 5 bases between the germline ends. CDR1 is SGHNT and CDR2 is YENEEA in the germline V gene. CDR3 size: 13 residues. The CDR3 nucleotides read TGTGCCAGCAGCTTAGAAGGGGCAGATACGCAGTATTTT. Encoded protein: CASSLEGADTQYF. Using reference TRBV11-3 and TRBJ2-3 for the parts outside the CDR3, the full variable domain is EAGVVQSPRYKIIEKKQPVAFWCNPISGHNTLYWYLQNLGQGPELLIRYENEEAVDDSQLPKDRFSAERLKGVDSTLKIQPAELGDSAVYLCASSLEGADTQYFGPGTRLTVL.

DNA of the CDR3: TGTGCCAGCAGTTCAGCGGGTAGGGGTGAAAAACTGTTTTTT. Its translation is CASSSAGRGEKLFF. The chain uses TRBV6-5 and TRBJ1-4, with D maybe TRBD1 (5 bases). There are 14 residues in the CDR3. Trimming pared 4 bases from V and 7 bases from J, leaving 13 bases between. Germline values: CDR1 MNHEY, CDR2 SVGAGI.

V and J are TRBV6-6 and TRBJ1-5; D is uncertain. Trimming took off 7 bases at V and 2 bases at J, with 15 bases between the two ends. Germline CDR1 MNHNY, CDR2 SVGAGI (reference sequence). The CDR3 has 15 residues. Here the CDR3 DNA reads TGTGCCAGCACCAAAGAGTCGATAGGCAATCAGCCCCAGCATTTT. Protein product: CASTKESIGNQPQHF.

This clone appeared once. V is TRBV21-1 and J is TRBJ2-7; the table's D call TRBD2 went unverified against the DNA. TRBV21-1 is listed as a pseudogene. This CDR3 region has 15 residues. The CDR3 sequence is CASSKSRGRAYEQYF. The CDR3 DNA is TGTGCCAGCAGCAAATCGCGTGGGAGGGCCTACGAGCAGTACTTC.

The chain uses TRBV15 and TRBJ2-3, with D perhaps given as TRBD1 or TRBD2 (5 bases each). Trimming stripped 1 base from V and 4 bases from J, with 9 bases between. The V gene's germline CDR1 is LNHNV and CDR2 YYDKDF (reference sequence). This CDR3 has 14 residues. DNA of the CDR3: TGTGCCACCAGCAGAGGCCGGGGACCAGATACGCAGTATTTT. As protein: CATSRGRGPDTQYF.

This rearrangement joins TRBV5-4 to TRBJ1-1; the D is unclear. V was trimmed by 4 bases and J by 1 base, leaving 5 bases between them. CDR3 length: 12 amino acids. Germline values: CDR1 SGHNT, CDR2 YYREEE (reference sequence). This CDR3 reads CASSVKNTEAFF. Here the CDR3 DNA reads TGTGCCAGCAGCGTTAAGAACACTGAAGCTTTCTTT.

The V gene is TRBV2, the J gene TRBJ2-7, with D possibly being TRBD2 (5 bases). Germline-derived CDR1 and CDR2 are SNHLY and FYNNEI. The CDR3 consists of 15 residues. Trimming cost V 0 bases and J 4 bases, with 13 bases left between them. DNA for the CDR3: TGTGCCAGCAGTGAAGCGCGGAGGTCCAATTACGAGCAGTACTTC. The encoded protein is CASSEARRSNYEQYF.

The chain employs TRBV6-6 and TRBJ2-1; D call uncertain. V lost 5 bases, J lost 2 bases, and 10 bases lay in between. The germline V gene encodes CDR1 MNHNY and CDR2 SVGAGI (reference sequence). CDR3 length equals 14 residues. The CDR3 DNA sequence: TGTGCCAGCAGTCTGCCGGTCCCCTACAATGAGCAGTTCTTC. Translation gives CASSLPVPYNEQFF.

CDR3: CASSLWGGDYGYTF. The CDR3 DNA follows: TGTGCCAGCAGTTTATGGGGGGGGGACTATGGCTACACCTTC. The rearrangement links TRBV27 to TRBJ1-2; tentative D call: TRBD1 (5 bases). The germline V gene has CDR1 MNHEY and CDR2 SMNVEV (reference sequence). The CDR3 has 14 amino acids. Trimming cost V 1 base and J 3 bases, with 9 bases left between them.

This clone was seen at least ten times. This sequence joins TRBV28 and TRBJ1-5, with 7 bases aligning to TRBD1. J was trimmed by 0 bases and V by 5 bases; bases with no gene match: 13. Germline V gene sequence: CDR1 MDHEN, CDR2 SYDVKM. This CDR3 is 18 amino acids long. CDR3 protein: CASSRGQVKTYSNQPQHF. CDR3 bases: TGTGCCAGCAGTCGCGGACAGGTCAAGACCTATAGCAATCAGCCCCAGCATTTT.

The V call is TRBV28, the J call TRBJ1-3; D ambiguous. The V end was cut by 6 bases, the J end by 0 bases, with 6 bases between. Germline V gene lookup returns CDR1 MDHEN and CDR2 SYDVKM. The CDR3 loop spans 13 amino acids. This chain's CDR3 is CASRGSSGNTIYF. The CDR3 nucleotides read TGTGCCAGCAGGGGGAGCTCTGGAAACACCATATATTTT. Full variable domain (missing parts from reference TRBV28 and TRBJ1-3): DVKVTQSSRYLVKRTGEKVFLECVQDMDHENMFWYRQDPGLGLRLIYFSYDVKMKEKGDIPEGYSVSREKKERFSLILESASTNQTSMYLCASRGSSGNTIYFGEGSWLTVV.

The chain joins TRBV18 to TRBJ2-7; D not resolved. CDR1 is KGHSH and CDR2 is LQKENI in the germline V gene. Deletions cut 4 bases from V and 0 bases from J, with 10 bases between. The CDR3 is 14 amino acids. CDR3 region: CASSLGLLSYEQYF. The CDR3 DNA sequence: TGTGCCAGCTCACTAGGCCTACTCTCCTACGAGCAGTACTTC.

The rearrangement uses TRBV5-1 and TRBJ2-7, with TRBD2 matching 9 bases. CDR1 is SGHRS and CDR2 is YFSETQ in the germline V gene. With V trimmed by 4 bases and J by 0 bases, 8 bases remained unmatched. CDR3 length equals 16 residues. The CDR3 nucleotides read TGCGCCAGCAGCCCCACCGCTAGCGGGGTCTCCTACGAGCAGTACTTC. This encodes CASSPTASGVSYEQYF.

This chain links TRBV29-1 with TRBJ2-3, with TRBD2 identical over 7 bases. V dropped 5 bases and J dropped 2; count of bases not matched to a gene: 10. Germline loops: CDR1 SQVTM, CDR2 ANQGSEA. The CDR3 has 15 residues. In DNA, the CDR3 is TGCAGCGTTCATCGCGGGAGAGGAACCACAGATACGCAGTATTTT. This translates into CSVHRGRGTTDTQYF.

CDR3 protein: CASSLVPTGEQYF. The CDR3 coding sequence is TGCGCCAGCAGCTTGGTACCCACTGGCGAGCAGTACTTC. The chain combines TRBV5-1 with TRBJ2-7, with unresolved D. The germline V and J ends were trimmed by 0 bases and 6 bases, with 10 bases remaining between them. The CDR3 covers 13 residues. Germline V gives CDR1 SGHRS, CDR2 YFSETQ.

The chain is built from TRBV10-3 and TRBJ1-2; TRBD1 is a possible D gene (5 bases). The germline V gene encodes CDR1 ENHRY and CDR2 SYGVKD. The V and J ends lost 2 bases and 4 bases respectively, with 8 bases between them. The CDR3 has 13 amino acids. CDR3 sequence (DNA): TGTGCCATCAGTGAGGGGACGGTCTATGGCTACACCTTC. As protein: CAISEGTVYGYTF.

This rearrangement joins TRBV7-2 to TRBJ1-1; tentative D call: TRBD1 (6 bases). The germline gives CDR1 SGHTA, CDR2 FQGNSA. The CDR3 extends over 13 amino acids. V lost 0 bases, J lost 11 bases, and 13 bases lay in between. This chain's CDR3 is CASSLAPGAGAFF. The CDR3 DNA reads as TGTGCCAGCAGCTTAGCTCCGGGGGCCGGGGCTTTCTTT.

The CDR3 protein is CASSFLAGVETQYF. The CDR3 nucleotides are TGTGCCAGCAGTTTCCTCGCGGGAGTGGAGACCCAGTACTTC. The V gene is TRBV28, the J gene TRBJ2-5, with 7 bases identical to TRBD2. This CDR3 contains 14 residues. Germline V gives CDR1 MDHEN, CDR2 SYDVKM. J was trimmed by 5 bases and V by 3 bases; bases with no gene match: 6.

In DNA form, the CDR3 reads TGTGCCACCAGCTTACCCATGGGAGGCTATGGCTACACCTTC. Translating gives CATSLPMGGYGYTF. V and J are TRBV15 and TRBJ1-2; D is unresolved. The V and J ends lost 5 bases and 4 bases respectively, with 14 bases between them. CDR3 size: 14 residues. Germline V gene data show CDR1 as LNHNV and CDR2 as YYDKDF (reference sequence).

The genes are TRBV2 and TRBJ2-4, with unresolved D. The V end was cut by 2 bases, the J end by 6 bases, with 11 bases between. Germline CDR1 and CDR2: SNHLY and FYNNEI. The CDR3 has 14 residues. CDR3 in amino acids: CASSERRDLNIQYF. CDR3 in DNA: TGTGCCAGCAGTGAACGTCGAGACCTAAACATTCAGTACTTC.

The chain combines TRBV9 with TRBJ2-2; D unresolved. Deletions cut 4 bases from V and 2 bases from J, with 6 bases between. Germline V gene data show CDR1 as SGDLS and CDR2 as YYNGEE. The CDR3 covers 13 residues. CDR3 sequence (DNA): TGTGCCAGCAGCACTCAAAACACCGGGGAGCTGTTTTTT. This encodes CASSTQNTGELFF.

The CDR3 reads CASNPVSGPGELFF. For the CDR3, the DNA is TGTGCCAGCAATCCAGTCTCTGGCCCCGGGGAGCTGTTTTTT. The V call is TRBV6-5, the J call TRBJ2-2; no firm D call. Germline CDR1 and CDR2: MNHEY and SVGAGI. Trimming left V 7 bases short and J 6 bases short, with 15 bases between. CDR3 length: 14 amino acids.